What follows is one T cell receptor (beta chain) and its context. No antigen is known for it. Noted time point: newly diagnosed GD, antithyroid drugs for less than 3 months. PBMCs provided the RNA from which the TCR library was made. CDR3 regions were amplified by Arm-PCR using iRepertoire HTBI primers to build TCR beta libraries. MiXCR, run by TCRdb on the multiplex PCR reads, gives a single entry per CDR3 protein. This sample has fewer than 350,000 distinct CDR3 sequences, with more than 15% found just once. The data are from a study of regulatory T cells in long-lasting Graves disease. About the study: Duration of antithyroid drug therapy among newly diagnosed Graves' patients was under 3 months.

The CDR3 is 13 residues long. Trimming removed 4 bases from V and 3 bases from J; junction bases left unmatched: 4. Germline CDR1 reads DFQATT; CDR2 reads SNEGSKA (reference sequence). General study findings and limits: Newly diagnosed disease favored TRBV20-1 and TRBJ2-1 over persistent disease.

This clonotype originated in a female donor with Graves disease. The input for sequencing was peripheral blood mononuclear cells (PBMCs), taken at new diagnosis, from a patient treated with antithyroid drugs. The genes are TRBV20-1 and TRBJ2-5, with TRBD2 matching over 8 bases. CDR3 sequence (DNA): TGCAGTGCTATAGCGGGAAATAAAGAGACCCAGTACTTC. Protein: CSAIAGNKETQYF.